This TCR beta chain was recorded in a study of shared clonotypes between healthy human individuals. Regarding this clone: Its antigen is currently unknown.

Only in-frame clones appear in the TCRdb table, and some are missing; sequencing was by immunoSEQ multiplex PCR. The sample has over 400,000 clones, about 96% seen once; the top ten hold nearly 0.065%. Germline CDR1 is SGHRS and CDR2 is YFSETQ. The ends lost 4 bases at V and 0 bases at J; junction bases unmatched: 10. The CDR3 loop spans 18 amino acids. Study-level findings and limits: The study generally estimated greater richness for naive than memory subsets.

This clonotype originated in a woman in her twenties or thirties in good health. This chain joins TRBV5-1 and TRBJ1-6; TRBD1 matches at 7 bases. The sequencing input was naive CD4+ T cells sorted from blood. The subset is: CD45RA+ positively selected. The CDR3 spells CASSPRTGQSSYNSPLHF. For the CDR3, the DNA is TGCGCCAGCAGCCCCCGGACGGGACAGAGCTCCTATAATTCACCCCTCCACTTT. The variable domain in full, completed from reference TRBV5-1 and TRBJ1-6, reads KAGVTQTPRYLIKTRGQQVTLSCSPISGHRSVSWYQQTPGQGLQFLFEYFSETQRNKGNFPGRFSGRQFSNSRSEMNVSTLELGDSALYLCASSPRTGQSSYNSPLHFGNGTRLTVT.